A single sample gave rise to the 4 T cell receptor beta chains below, sequenced in a study of T-cell reconstitution after alpha-beta-depleted transplantation in children. Researchers prepared the TCRbeta library using unique molecular identifiers, the study reports. TCRdb analysed the PCR reads with MiXCR anew, one entry per CDR3 protein. This table holds hundreds of thousands of distinct CDR3 sequences, roughly an eighth found once. The specimen comprised PBMCs from the stem cell graft donor, sampled from the stem cell graft. All receptors derive from a human donor who donated a stem cell graft to a child with combined immunodeficiency.

This chain uses TRBV5-1 with TRBJ2-7; a possible D gene is TRBD1 (6 bases). Per the germline V gene, CDR1 is SGHRS and CDR2 is YFSETQ. V was trimmed by 3 bases and J by 3 bases, leaving 10 bases between them. The CDR3 extends over 13 amino acids. The CDR3 loop is CASSSRGNYEQYF. CDR3 nucleotide sequence: TGCGCCAGCAGCTCCAGGGGAAACTACGAGCAGTACTTC.

The V call is TRBV10-3, the J call TRBJ2-1; 7 bases agree with TRBD1. Looked up from germline, CDR1 is ENHRY and CDR2 is SYGVKD. The CDR3 runs to 13 residues. Trimming took 10 bases from V and 4 from J; bases not matched to a gene: 7. CDR3 DNA: TGTGCCACCGCCGCACAGGGGTACAATGAGCAGTTCTTC. This encodes CATAAQGYNEQFF.

The rearrangement uses TRBV15 and TRBJ2-1, with 12 bases aligning to TRBD2. The germline V gene encodes CDR1 LNHNV and CDR2 YYDKDF (reference sequence). Trimming took 0 bases from V and 3 from J; bases not matched to a gene: 3. This CDR3 contains 17 residues. DNA of the CDR3: TGTGCCACCAGCAGAGACCCACTAGCGGGGGGCTACAATGAGCAGTTCTTC. Its protein is CATSRDPLAGGYNEQFF.

The chain is built from TRBV30 and TRBJ2-5; the D call may be TRBD1 or TRBD2 (5 bases each). The CDR3 spans 14 residues. CDR1 GTSNPN and CDR2 SVGIG come from the germline V gene (reference sequence). The V and J ends lost 5 bases and 1 base respectively, with 14 bases between them. The CDR3 is CAWSKTGPQETQYF. CDR3 nucleotide sequence: TGTGCCTGGTCTAAGACGGGACCCCAAGAGACCCAGTACTTC.